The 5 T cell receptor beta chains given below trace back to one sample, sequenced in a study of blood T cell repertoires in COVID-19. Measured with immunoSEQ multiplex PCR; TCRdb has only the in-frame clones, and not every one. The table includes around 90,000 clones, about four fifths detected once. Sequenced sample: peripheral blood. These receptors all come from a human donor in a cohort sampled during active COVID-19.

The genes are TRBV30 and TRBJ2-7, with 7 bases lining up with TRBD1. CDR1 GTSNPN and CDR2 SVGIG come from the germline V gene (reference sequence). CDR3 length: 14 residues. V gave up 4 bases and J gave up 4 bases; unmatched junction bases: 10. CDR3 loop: CAWTIPGQTYEQYF. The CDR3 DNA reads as TGTGCCTGGACCATACCGGGACAGACATACGAGCAGTACTTC. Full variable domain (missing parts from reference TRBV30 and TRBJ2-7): SQTIHQWPATLVQPVGSPLSLECTVEGTSNPNLYWYRQAAGRGLQLLFYSVGIGQISSEVPQNLSASRPQDRQFILSSKKLLLSDSGFYLCAWTIPGQTYEQYFGPGTRLTVT.

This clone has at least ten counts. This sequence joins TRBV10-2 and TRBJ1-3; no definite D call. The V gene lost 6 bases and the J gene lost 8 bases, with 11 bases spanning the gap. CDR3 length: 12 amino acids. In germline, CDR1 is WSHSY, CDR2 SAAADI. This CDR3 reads CASRDLRDTIYF. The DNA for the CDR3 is TGCGCCAGCAGGGATTTACGGGACACCATATATTTT.

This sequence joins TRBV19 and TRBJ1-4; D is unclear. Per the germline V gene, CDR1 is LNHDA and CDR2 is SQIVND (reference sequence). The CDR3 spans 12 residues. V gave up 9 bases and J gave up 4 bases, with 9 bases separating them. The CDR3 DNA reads TGTGCCAGCCTTGGGAGTAATGAAAAACTGTTTTTT. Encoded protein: CASLGSNEKLFF.

Here the CDR3 reads CASSLNEGRGYEQYF. In DNA form, the CDR3 reads TGTGCCAGCAGCTTAAACGAGGGCAGGGGCTACGAGCAGTACTTC. V gene TRBV7-2 combines with J gene TRBJ2-7, with D possibly matching TRBD1 (6 bases). This CDR3 region has 15 residues. With 2 bases removed from V and 3 bases from J, the gap between germline ends came to 14 bases. The V gene's germline CDR1 is SGHTA and CDR2 FQGNSA.

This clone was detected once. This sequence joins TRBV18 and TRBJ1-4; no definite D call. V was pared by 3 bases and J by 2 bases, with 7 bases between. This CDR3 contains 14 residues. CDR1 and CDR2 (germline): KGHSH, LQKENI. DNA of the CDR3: TGTGCCAGCTCACCCGGTGTGACTAATGAAAAACTGTTTTTT. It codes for CASSPGVTNEKLFF.